Below, one T cell receptor beta chain is given with its context. This entry belongs to a study of OX40 agonist ivuxolimab in advanced cancers. About the research overall: Each patient was given ivuxolimab into a vein every 2 weeks, at 0.01 to 10 mg/kg. Having had anti-PD-1, anti-PD-L1 or anti-CTLA-4 therapy before was allowed, and around 39% had some. Three patients, one with hepatocellular carcinoma and two with cutaneous melanoma, achieved partial responses.

This CDR3 region has 12 residues. In germline, CDR1 is MGHDK, CDR2 SYGVNS. The V end was cut by 5 bases, the J end by 4 bases, with 8 bases between. The assay was immunoSEQ multiplex PCR, and TCRdb's table has in-frame clones only and misses some. The profile shows roughly 120,000 clones, around 92% of them singletons. V usage is TRBV25-1 and J usage is TRBJ1-1, with unresolved D. The sequence derives from an adult with an advanced solid tumor such as melanoma, head and neck, liver or kidney cancer. Sequenced material: CD4+ or CD8+ T cells sorted from blood, taken in a trial of the OX40 agonist ivuxolimab. The DNA for the CDR3 is TGTGCCAGCAGTTCGCGGTTCACTGAAGCTTTCTTT. Translating gives CASSSRFTEAFF.